This T cell receptor (beta chain) was recovered during a study of shared clonotypes between healthy human individuals. Study-level background: CD4 naive and memory got three plates each, CD8 naive two, CD8 memory one.

Researchers partitioned CD4+ cells into CD45RA+ naive and CD45RA-negative memory subsets. Roughly 33,000 T cell genomes, or approximately 190 ng DNA, went into the sorted-subset replicate PCRs. Using immunoSEQ multiplex PCR, the repertoire was profiled, and TCRdb retains in-frame clones only, with some absent. The sample holds 2,100,000 or so clones, nearly 97% seen once. V dropped 4 bases and J dropped 2; count of bases not matched to a gene: 13. Germline V gene data show CDR1 as MGHRA and CDR2 as YSYEKL. CDR3 length: 18 residues. This clone appeared a single time. The chain recombines TRBV4-1 with TRBJ2-1; 8 nucleotides line up with TRBD2. The source of this sequence is a man between 18 and 35 years old in good health. Sequenced input: naive CD4+ T cells sorted from blood. Subset of the sample: CD45RA+ positively selected. The CDR3 bases are TGCGCCAGCAGCCCCGAAAGAGTTCACGGGAGGGCCTACAATGAGCAGTTCTTC. Translation: CASSPERVHGRAYNEQFF.